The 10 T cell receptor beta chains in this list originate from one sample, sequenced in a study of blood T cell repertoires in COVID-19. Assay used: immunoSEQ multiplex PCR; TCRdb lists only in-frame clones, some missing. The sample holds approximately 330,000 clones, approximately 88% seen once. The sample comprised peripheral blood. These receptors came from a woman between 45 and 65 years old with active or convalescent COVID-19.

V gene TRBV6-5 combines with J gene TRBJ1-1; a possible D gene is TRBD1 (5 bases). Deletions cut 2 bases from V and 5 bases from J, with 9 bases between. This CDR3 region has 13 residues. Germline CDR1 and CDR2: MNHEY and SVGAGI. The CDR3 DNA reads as TGTGCCAGCAGTTACGGGGGGGTGACTGAAGCTTTCTTT. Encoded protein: CASSYGGVTEAFF.

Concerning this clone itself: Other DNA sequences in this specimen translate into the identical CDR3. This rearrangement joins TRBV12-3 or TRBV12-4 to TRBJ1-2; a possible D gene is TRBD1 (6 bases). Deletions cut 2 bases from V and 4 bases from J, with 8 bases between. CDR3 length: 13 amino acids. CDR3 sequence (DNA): TGTGCCAGCAGTTTACAGGGGAGCTATGGCTACACCTTC. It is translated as CASSLQGSYGYTF.

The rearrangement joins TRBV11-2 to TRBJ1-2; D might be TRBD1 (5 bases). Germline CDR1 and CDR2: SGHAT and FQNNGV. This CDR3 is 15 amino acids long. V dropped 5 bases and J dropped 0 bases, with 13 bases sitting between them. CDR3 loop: CASSPGTNANYGYTF. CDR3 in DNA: TGTGCCAGCAGCCCGGGGACTAATGCTAACTATGGCTACACCTTC.

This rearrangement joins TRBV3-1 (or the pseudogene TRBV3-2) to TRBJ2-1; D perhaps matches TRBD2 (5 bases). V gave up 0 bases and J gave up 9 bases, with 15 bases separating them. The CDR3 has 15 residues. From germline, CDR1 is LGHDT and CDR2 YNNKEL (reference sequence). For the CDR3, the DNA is TGTGCCAGCAGCCAAGAGCCCCAACCGGGATCTGAGCAGTTCTTC. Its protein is CASSQEPQPGSEQFF.

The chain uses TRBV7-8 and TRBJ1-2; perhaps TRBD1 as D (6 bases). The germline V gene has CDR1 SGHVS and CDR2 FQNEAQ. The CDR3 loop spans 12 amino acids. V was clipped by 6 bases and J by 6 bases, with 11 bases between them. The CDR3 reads CASSRRQDGYTF. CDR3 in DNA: TGTGCCAGCAGTCGAAGACAGGATGGCTACACCTTC.

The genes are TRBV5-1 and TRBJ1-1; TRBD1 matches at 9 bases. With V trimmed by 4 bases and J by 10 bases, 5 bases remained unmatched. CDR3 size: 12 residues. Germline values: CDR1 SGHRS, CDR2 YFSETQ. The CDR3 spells CASSQDRGTAFF. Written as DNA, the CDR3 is TGCGCCAGCAGCCAGGACAGGGGCACAGCTTTCTTT.

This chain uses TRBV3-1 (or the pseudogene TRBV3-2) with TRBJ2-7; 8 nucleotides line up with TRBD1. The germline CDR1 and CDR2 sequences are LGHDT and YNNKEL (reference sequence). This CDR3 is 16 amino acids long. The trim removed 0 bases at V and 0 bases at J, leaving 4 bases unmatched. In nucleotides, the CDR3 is TGTGCCAGCAGCCAAGATCTAGGGACAGGCTCCTACGAGCAGTACTTC. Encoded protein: CASSQDLGTGSYEQYF.

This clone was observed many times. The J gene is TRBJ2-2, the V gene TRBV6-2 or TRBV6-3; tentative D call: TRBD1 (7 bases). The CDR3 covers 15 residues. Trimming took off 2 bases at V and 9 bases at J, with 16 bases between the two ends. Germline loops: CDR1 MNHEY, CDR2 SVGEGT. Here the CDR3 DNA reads TGTGCCAGCAGTTACGGTGGAGGGGGCAACCGGGAGCTGTTTTTT. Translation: CASSYGGGGNRELFF.

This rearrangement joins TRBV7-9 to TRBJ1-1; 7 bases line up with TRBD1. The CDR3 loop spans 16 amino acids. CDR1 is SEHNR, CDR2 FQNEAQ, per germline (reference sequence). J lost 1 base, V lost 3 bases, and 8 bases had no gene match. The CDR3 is CASSLTGLVQNTEAFF. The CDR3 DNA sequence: TGTGCCAGCAGCTTGACAGGGTTGGTGCAGAACACTGAAGCTTTCTTT.

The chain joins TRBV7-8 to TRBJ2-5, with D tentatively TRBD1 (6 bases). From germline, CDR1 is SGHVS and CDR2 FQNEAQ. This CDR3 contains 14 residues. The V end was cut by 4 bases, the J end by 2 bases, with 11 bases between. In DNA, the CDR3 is TGTGCCAGCAGCTCCCGGGACAAACAAGAGACCCAGTACTTC. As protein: CASSSRDKQETQYF.